This is a list of T cell receptor beta chains from one sample in a study of T cell responses to AZD1222 COVID-19 vaccine. The assay was immunoSEQ multiplex PCR, and TCRdb's table has in-frame clones only and misses some. In the table there are approximately 140,000 clones, more than 85% of which are singletons. The sequencing here drew on peripheral blood, taken 28 days after the second AZD1222 dose. The receptors come from an adult who received the AZD1222 COVID-19 vaccine. The CDR3 runs from the conserved cysteine through the conserved F or W. Fields, in order: J gene, D gene, V gene, clone size, CDR3 protein, CDR3 DNA. D genes are given only for firm matches. Clone size appears in some rows only: once, few, many, or a class for an expanded clone.

J gene: TRBJ2-6; D gene: -; V gene: TRBV23-1; clone size: -; CDR3 protein: CARVTFSGANVLTF; CDR3 DNA: TGCGCCAGAGTAACGTTCTCTGGGGCCAACGTCCTGACTTTC
J gene: TRBJ1-4; D gene: -; V gene: TRBV2; clone size: -; CDR3 protein: CASSFTGLSTNEKLFF; CDR3 DNA: TGTGCCAGCAGCTTCACTGGTCTGTCAACTAATGAAAAACTGTTTTTT
J gene: TRBJ2-1; D gene: TRBD2; V gene: TRBV6-2/TRBV6-3; clone size: few; CDR3 protein: CASSYSGTSRAYNEQFF; CDR3 DNA: TGTGCCAGCAGTTACTCAGGGACTAGCAGGGCCTACAATGAGCAGTTCTTC
J gene: TRBJ2-5; D gene: -; V gene: TRBV20-1; clone size: -; CDR3 protein: CSARDIMTQYF; CDR3 DNA: TGCAGTGCTAGAGATATAATGACCCAGTACTTC
J gene: TRBJ2-5; D gene: TRBD2; V gene: TRBV5-1; clone size: -; CDR3 protein: CASSRRASGSRETQYF; CDR3 DNA: TGCGCCAGCAGTAGGAGGGCTAGCGGGAGCCGGGAGACCCAGTACTTC
J gene: TRBJ2-7; D gene: -; V gene: TRBV14; clone size: -; CDR3 protein: CASRRGGMEAEQYF; CDR3 DNA: TGTGCCAGCAGGAGGGGGGGAATGGAGGCCGAGCAGTACTTC
J gene: TRBJ1-1; D gene: TRBD1; V gene: TRBV5-1; clone size: -; CDR3 protein: CASSWDEGASGEAFF; CDR3 DNA: TGCGCCAGCAGCTGGGATGAGGGGGCATCGGGTGAAGCTTTCTTT
J gene: TRBJ2-1; D gene: -; V gene: TRBV15; clone size: -; CDR3 protein: CATGGGLLKNNEQFF; CDR3 DNA: TGTGCCACTGGAGGGGGCTTATTGAAGAACAATGAGCAGTTCTTC
J gene: TRBJ2-1; D gene: -; V gene: TRBV2; clone size: -; CDR3 protein: CASSGQLYNEQFF; CDR3 DNA: TGTGCCAGCAGTGGACAGCTTTACAATGAGCAGTTCTTC
J gene: TRBJ2-2; D gene: -; V gene: TRBV5-8; clone size: -; CDR3 protein: CASSLFQILTGELFF; CDR3 DNA: TGTGCCAGCAGCTTGTTCCAAATCCTTACCGGGGAGCTGTTTTTT
J gene: TRBJ2-1; D gene: TRBD2; V gene: TRBV4-3; clone size: -; CDR3 protein: CASSVVAGLNNEQFF; CDR3 DNA: TGCGCCAGCAGCGTAGTAGCGGGATTAAACAATGAGCAGTTCTTC
J gene: TRBJ2-2; D gene: -; V gene: TRBV4-1; clone size: few; CDR3 protein: CASSQDLDDRGGELFF; CDR3 DNA: TGCGCCAGCAGCCAAGATTTGGATGATCGGGGCGGGGAGCTGTTTTTT
J gene: TRBJ2-2; D gene: TRBD1; V gene: TRBV27; clone size: -; CDR3 protein: CASSFGLWGQGAGGELFF; CDR3 DNA: TGTGCCAGCAGTTTCGGTCTATGGGGGCAGGGGGCCGGCGGGGAGCTGTTTTTT
J gene: TRBJ2-4; D gene: -; V gene: TRBV5-8; clone size: once; CDR3 protein: CASSLNQGAKNIQYF; CDR3 DNA: TGTGCCAGCAGCTTAAATCAGGGTGCCAAAAACATTCAGTACTTC
J gene: TRBJ1-5; D gene: -; V gene: TRBV18; clone size: few; CDR3 protein: CASSPGGPKPQHF; CDR3 DNA: TGTGCCAGCTCACCTGGGGGGCCGAAGCCCCAGCATTTT
J gene: TRBJ2-5; D gene: -; V gene: TRBV5-1; clone size: -; CDR3 protein: CASSWGGGQETQYF; CDR3 DNA: TGCGCCAGCAGCTGGGGTGGGGGTCAAGAGACCCAGTACTTC
J gene: TRBJ2-3; D gene: -; V gene: TRBV20-1; clone size: -; CDR3 protein: CSATAHTQYF; CDR3 DNA: TGCAGTGCTACGGCGCATACGCAGTATTTT
J gene: TRBJ1-5; D gene: TRBD1; V gene: TRBV27; clone size: once; CDR3 protein: CASSPRQGAIEWSNQPQHF; CDR3 DNA: TGTGCCAGCAGTCCCCGACAGGGGGCGATTGAGTGGAGCAATCAGCCCCAGCATTTT
J gene: TRBJ1-4; D gene: -; V gene: TRBV6-5; clone size: -; CDR3 protein: CASSYSRQVSEKLFF; CDR3 DNA: TGTGCCAGCAGTTACTCTAGACAGGTAAGTGAAAAACTGTTTTTT
J gene: TRBJ1-2; D gene: TRBD1; V gene: TRBV28; clone size: -; CDR3 protein: CASSSGTGVAGYTF; CDR3 DNA: TGTGCCAGCAGTTCCGGGACAGGGGTTGCGGGCTACACCTTC
J gene: TRBJ2-3; D gene: -; V gene: TRBV19; clone size: -; CDR3 protein: CASSVPSRGGTDTQYF; CDR3 DNA: TGTGCCAGTAGTGTACCCTCTAGAGGGGGGACAGATACGCAGTATTTT
J gene: TRBJ2-3; D gene: -; V gene: TRBV5-6; clone size: -; CDR3 protein: CASSLVFEGIGTDTQYF; CDR3 DNA: TGTGCCAGCAGCTTGGTGTTTGAGGGAATTGGCACAGATACGCAGTATTTT
J gene: TRBJ1-1; D gene: -; V gene: TRBV2; clone size: -; CDR3 protein: CASIRWGTEAFF; CDR3 DNA: TGTGCCAGCATCCGTTGGGGCACTGAAGCTTTCTTT
J gene: TRBJ2-1; D gene: -; V gene: TRBV5-6; clone size: -; CDR3 protein: CASSLAAGRLYNEQFF; CDR3 DNA: TGTGCCAGCAGCTTGGCGGCAGGGAGGCTCTACAATGAGCAGTTCTTC
J gene: TRBJ2-3; D gene: -; V gene: TRBV4-3; clone size: -; CDR3 protein: CASSQDLVTDTQYF; CDR3 DNA: TGCGCCAGCAGCCAAGATTTGGTCACAGATACGCAGTATTTT
J gene: TRBJ2-3; D gene: -; V gene: TRBV27; clone size: -; CDR3 protein: CASSTEFTDTQYF; CDR3 DNA: TGTGCCAGCAGCACTGAATTCACAGATACGCAGTATTTT
J gene: TRBJ1-3; D gene: -; V gene: TRBV9; clone size: -; CDR3 protein: CASSVVAGESGNTIYF; CDR3 DNA: TGTGCCAGCAGCGTAGTCGCAGGGGAGTCTGGAAACACCATATATTTT
J gene: TRBJ1-1; D gene: -; V gene: TRBV11-2; clone size: once; CDR3 protein: CASSLPGPEAFF; CDR3 DNA: TGTGCCAGCAGCTTACCGGGGCCCGAAGCTTTCTTT
J gene: TRBJ2-5; D gene: -; V gene: TRBV18; clone size: once; CDR3 protein: CASSPPNGETQYF; CDR3 DNA: TGTGCCAGCTCACCTCCAAATGGTGAGACCCAGTACTTC
J gene: TRBJ1-6; D gene: -; V gene: TRBV11-2; clone size: -; CDR3 protein: CASSLESGLGSPLHF; CDR3 DNA: TGTGCCAGCAGCTTAGAATCGGGGTTGGGTTCACCCCTCCACTTT
J gene: TRBJ2-3; D gene: TRBD2; V gene: TRBV5-4; clone size: -; CDR3 protein: CASSLVSAGGATDTQYF; CDR3 DNA: TGTGCCAGCAGCTTGGTATCGGCGGGGGGGGCAACAGATACGCAGTATTTT
J gene: TRBJ2-7; D gene: -; V gene: TRBV20-1; clone size: -; CDR3 protein: CSARVQRGMYF; CDR3 DNA: TGCAGTGCTAGAGTACAGAGGGGGATGTACTTC
J gene: TRBJ2-2; D gene: -; V gene: TRBV9; clone size: -; CDR3 protein: CASSVAQAYTGELFF; CDR3 DNA: TGTGCCAGCAGCGTAGCACAAGCATACACCGGGGAGCTGTTTTTT
J gene: TRBJ2-1; D gene: -; V gene: TRBV7-2; clone size: -; CDR3 protein: CASSLVQAVNEQFF; CDR3 DNA: TGTGCCAGCAGCTTAGTACAAGCAGTAAATGAGCAGTTCTTC
J gene: TRBJ1-5; D gene: -; V gene: TRBV28; clone size: -; CDR3 protein: CASYSNQPQHF; CDR3 DNA: TGTGCCAGTTATAGCAATCAGCCCCAGCATTTT
J gene: TRBJ1-1; D gene: -; V gene: TRBV18; clone size: -; CDR3 protein: CASSLSLRDATLNTEAFF; CDR3 DNA: TGTGCCAGCTCACTATCCCTCCGGGACGCAACCTTGAACACTGAAGCTTTCTTT
J gene: TRBJ1-2; D gene: -; V gene: TRBV15; clone size: -; CDR3 protein: CATSRDATGTGYTF; CDR3 DNA: TGTGCCACCAGCAGAGATGCGACAGGAACTGGCTACACCTTC
J gene: TRBJ1-1; D gene: TRBD1; V gene: TRBV27; clone size: -; CDR3 protein: CASGQGGVTEAFF; CDR3 DNA: TGTGCCAGTGGACAGGGCGGCGTCACTGAAGCTTTCTTT
J gene: TRBJ2-5; D gene: TRBD2; V gene: TRBV6-1; clone size: -; CDR3 protein: CASSEAGTSEETQYF; CDR3 DNA: TGTGCCAGCAGTGAAGCGGGGACTAGCGAAGAGACCCAGTACTTC
J gene: TRBJ1-1; D gene: -; V gene: TRBV5-6; clone size: -; CDR3 protein: CASSLMGTLTEAFF; CDR3 DNA: TGTGCCAGCAGCTTGATGGGAACGCTCACTGAAGCTTTCTTT
J gene: TRBJ2-5; D gene: TRBD2; V gene: TRBV28; clone size: -; CDR3 protein: CASSLLSGSRETQYF; CDR3 DNA: TGTGCCAGCAGCCTCCTTAGCGGGAGCAGGGAGACCCAGTACTTC
J gene: TRBJ1-1; D gene: TRBD1; V gene: TRBV7-9; clone size: -; CDR3 protein: CASRGDRGMNTEAFF; CDR3 DNA: TGTGCCAGCAGGGGGGACAGGGGGATGAACACTGAAGCTTTCTTT
J gene: TRBJ2-2; D gene: TRBD2; V gene: TRBV10-3; clone size: -; CDR3 protein: CATKAGEDTGELFF; CDR3 DNA: TGTGCCACCAAAGCGGGAGAGGACACCGGGGAGCTGTTTTTT
J gene: TRBJ2-5; D gene: -; V gene: TRBV4-3; clone size: -; CDR3 protein: CASSQGVVRGVETQYF; CDR3 DNA: TGCGCCAGCAGCCAAGGGGTGGTCAGGGGGGTAGAGACCCAGTACTTC
J gene: TRBJ2-3; D gene: TRBD2; V gene: TRBV6-4; clone size: -; CDR3 protein: CASSESAGSTDTQYF; CDR3 DNA: TGTGCCAGCAGTGAATCAGCGGGAAGCACAGATACGCAGTATTTT
J gene: TRBJ1-4; D gene: -; V gene: TRBV5-5; clone size: -; CDR3 protein: CASSSLGATNEKLFF; CDR3 DNA: TGTGCCAGCAGCTCTTTGGGGGCGACTAATGAAAAACTGTTTTTT
J gene: TRBJ2-7; D gene: TRBD1; V gene: TRBV27; clone size: -; CDR3 protein: CASSKAADRVYEQYF; CDR3 DNA: TGTGCCAGCAGTAAGGCTGCGGACAGGGTCTACGAGCAGTACTTC
J gene: TRBJ2-1; D gene: -; V gene: TRBV4-3; clone size: -; CDR3 protein: CASSRGRGGNEQFF; CDR3 DNA: TGCGCCAGCAGCCGGGGCAGGGGAGGAAATGAGCAGTTCTTC
J gene: TRBJ2-7; D gene: -; V gene: TRBV19; clone size: once; CDR3 protein: CASSEIHSYEQYF; CDR3 DNA: TGTGCCAGTAGTGAGATCCATTCCTACGAGCAGTACTTC
J gene: TRBJ2-7; D gene: TRBD1; V gene: TRBV19; clone size: -; CDR3 protein: CASSNPTGGSYEQYF; CDR3 DNA: TGTGCCAGTAGTAACCCGACAGGGGGCTCCTACGAGCAGTACTTC
J gene: TRBJ2-5; D gene: -; V gene: TRBV11-2; clone size: -; CDR3 protein: CASSRTRQVIQETQYF; CDR3 DNA: TGTGCCAGCAGCCGAACCCGACAGGTTATCCAAGAGACCCAGTACTTC
J gene: TRBJ2-5; D gene: TRBD1; V gene: TRBV5-1; clone size: -; CDR3 protein: CASSFGGTGGETQYF; CDR3 DNA: TGCGCCAGCAGCTTCGGAGGGACAGGGGGTGAGACCCAGTACTTC